The rows below give T cell receptor beta chains drawn from one sample of a study of T cell responses to AZD1222 COVID-19 vaccine. Clones were read by immunoSEQ multiplex PCR, and TCRdb kept only the in-frame ones, dropping some. The sample includes about 200,000 clones, approximately 91% seen only once; the top ten take 3.4%. Material: peripheral blood, obtained 28 days after the second AZD1222 dose. Receptors originate from an adult who received the AZD1222 COVID-19 vaccine. The CDR3 runs from the conserved cysteine through the conserved F or W. A D gene is named only where the DNA matches it firmly. Clone size is not always given. Where it is, it says once, few, many or a class for expanded clones.

V gene	clone size	D gene	J gene	CDR3 protein	CDR3 DNA
TRBV9	.	.	TRBJ1-3	CASSGRDRLGSGNTIYF	TGTGCCAGCAGCGGAAGAGACAGGTTGGGCTCTGGAAACACCATATATTTT
TRBV5-1	.	TRBD1	TRBJ1-2	CASKQGADYGYTF	TGCGCCAGCAAACAGGGGGCGGACTATGGCTACACCTTC
TRBV5-1	.	.	TRBJ1-4	CASSLDNTNEKLFF	TGCGCCAGCAGCTTGGACAACACTAATGAAAAACTGTTTTTT
TRBV5-4	few	TRBD1	TRBJ2-7	CASSSGQGRNSYEQYF	TGTGCCAGCAGCTCGGGACAGGGTCGAAACTCCTACGAGCAGTACTTC
TRBV12-5	.	.	TRBJ2-1	CASGHFGTYNEQFF	TGTGCTAGTGGTCACTTTGGGACCTACAATGAGCAGTTCTTC
TRBV6-4	.	.	TRBJ2-1	CASSSSGEGGNEQFF	TGTGCCAGCAGTAGCAGCGGAGAAGGGGGCAATGAGCAGTTCTTC
TRBV14	.	.	TRBJ2-3	CASRWGGTDTQYF	TGTGCCAGCAGGTGGGGGGGCACAGATACGCAGTATTTT
TRBV19	.	.	TRBJ2-1	CASMTGGTYNEQFF	TGTGCCAGTATGACGGGCGGTACCTACAATGAGCAGTTCTTC
TRBV4-3	.	.	TRBJ1-3	CASSQDPQGFSGNTIYF	TGCGCCAGCAGCCAAGATCCCCAGGGTTTCTCTGGAAACACCATATATTTT
TRBV18	.	.	TRBJ1-4	CASSPTEGGKLFF	TGTGCCAGCTCACCGACTGAGGGGGGAAAACTGTTTTTT
TRBV28	.	TRBD1	TRBJ1-5	CASSDRGGDQPQHF	TGTGCCAGCAGTGACAGGGGGGGAGATCAGCCCCAGCATTTT
TRBV11-3	.	TRBD2	TRBJ2-7	CASSLGAGGPYEQYF	TGTGCCAGCAGCTTGGGAGCGGGAGGACCCTACGAGCAGTACTTC
TRBV18	.	TRBD2	TRBJ2-3	CASSPGTSGSVNTQYF	TGTGCCAGCTCACCAGGGACTAGCGGGAGTGTAAATACGCAGTATTTT
TRBV28	.	TRBD1	TRBJ1-2	CASSLPSRTGGGYTF	TGTGCCAGCAGTCTCCCTAGCAGGACAGGGGGCGGCTACACCTTC
TRBV2	.	TRBD2	TRBJ2-7	CASSEAGGEQYF	TGTGCCAGCAGTGAAGCCGGGGGGGAGCAGTACTTC
TRBV7-3	.	.	TRBJ2-5	CASSSRASETQYF	TGTGCCAGCAGCTCTAGGGCGTCAGAGACCCAGTACTTC
TRBV5-4	.	TRBD1	TRBJ1-3	CASSLQGSLVGNTIYF	TGTGCCAGCAGCTTACAGGGGTCCCTGGTTGGTAACACCATATATTTT
TRBV21-1	.	.	TRBJ1-1	CASRITGANTEAFF	TGTGCCAGCAGAATAACAGGGGCGAACACTGAAGCTTTCTTT
TRBV3-1/TRBV3-2	.	.	TRBJ2-4	CASSQGGDGRKNIQYF	TGTGCCAGCAGCCAAGGGGGGGACGGGCGAAAAAACATTCAGTACTTC
TRBV3-1/TRBV3-2	.	.	TRBJ1-6	CASSQDRTASPLHF	TGTGCCAGCAGCCAAGATCGGACAGCTTCACCCCTCCACTTT
TRBV11-2	.	.	TRBJ2-2	CASSRSNTGELFF	TGTGCCAGCAGCCGCAGTAACACCGGGGAGCTGTTTTTT
TRBV28	.	.	TRBJ1-1	CASSLGGAGTEAFF	TGTGCCAGCAGTTTGGGGGGCGCGGGTACTGAAGCTTTCTTT
TRBV11-3	.	.	TRBJ2-2	CASRGSTGELFF	TGTGCCAGCAGGGGTTCCACCGGGGAGCTGTTTTTT
TRBV28	.	TRBD1	TRBJ1-6	CASSNAGTGNNSPLHF	TGTGCCAGCAGTAACGCCGGGACAGGAAATAATTCACCCCTCCACTTT
TRBV24-1	.	.	TRBJ1-5	CATSGPRLGPQHF	TGTGCCACCAGTGGTCCCCGTTTAGGGCCCCAGCATTTT
TRBV4-1	.	TRBD2	TRBJ2-1	CASSQASGTRYNEQFF	TGCGCCAGCAGCCAGGCCTCCGGGACTAGGTACAATGAGCAGTTCTTC
TRBV28	.	.	TRBJ1-2	CASSLNGRGYTF	TGTGCCAGCAGTTTGAACGGGCGCGGCTACACCTTC
TRBV5-1	.	.	TRBJ2-5	CASSLDAGGYQETQYF	TGCGCCAGCAGCTTGGACGCCGGTGGGTACCAAGAGACCCAGTACTTC
TRBV30	.	.	TRBJ2-7	CAWSTRTRPYEQYF	TGTGCCTGGAGCACTAGGACAAGACCCTACGAGCAGTACTTC
TRBV7-6	.	.	TRBJ2-2	CASSFTGTANTGELFF	TGTGCCAGCAGCTTTACCGGGACGGCGAACACCGGGGAGCTGTTTTTT
TRBV10-3	.	.	TRBJ2-7	CAISLPTGTSTYEQYF	TGTGCCATCAGTCTCCCTACCGGGACCTCTACCTACGAGCAGTACTTC
TRBV11-3	.	.	TRBJ2-5	CASSEWRGGETQYF	TGTGCCAGCAGCGAATGGCGGGGCGGTGAGACCCAGTACTTC
TRBV15	.	TRBD2	TRBJ2-1	CATSRFASGRTDSFYNEQFF	TGTGCCACCAGCAGATTCGCTAGCGGGAGGACAGACTCATTCTACAATGAGCAGTTCTTC
TRBV6-5	.	TRBD1	TRBJ1-6	CASRQPGQDNSPLHF	TGTGCCAGCAGGCAACCGGGACAGGATAATTCACCCCTCCACTTT
TRBV6-2/TRBV6-3	.	TRBD1	TRBJ2-7	CASSRQGREQYF	TGTGCCAGCAGCAGACAGGGTCGCGAGCAGTACTTC
TRBV3-1/TRBV3-2	.	.	TRBJ1-5	CASSRGRGQPQHF	TGTGCCAGCAGCCGGGGGCGGGGTCAGCCCCAGCATTTT
TRBV12-3/TRBV12-4	.	.	TRBJ2-1	CASSHRTNNEQFF	TGTGCCAGCAGCCATCGGACTAACAATGAGCAGTTCTTC
TRBV11-3	.	.	TRBJ2-2	CASSLDTGELFF	TGTGCCAGCAGCTTAGACACCGGGGAGCTGTTTTTT
TRBV2	.	.	TRBJ2-7	CAGSQADYEQYF	TGTGCCGGATCCCAAGCGGACTACGAGCAGTACTTC
TRBV7-2	.	.	TRBJ2-3	CASSLRGTLSTDTQYF	TGTGCCAGCAGCTTACGCGGGACGCTTAGCACAGATACGCAGTATTTT
TRBV11-2	once	.	TRBJ2-2	CASSPPGTINTGELFF	TGTGCCAGCAGCCCACCCGGGACCATTAACACCGGGGAGCTGTTTTTT
TRBV5-4	.	.	TRBJ2-5	CASSLAWQGPHQETQYF	TGTGCCAGCAGCTTGGCTTGGCAGGGGCCCCACCAAGAGACCCAGTACTTC
TRBV7-6	.	TRBD2	TRBJ2-7	CASSPPPGLAGKNSYEQYF	TGTGCCAGCAGCCCGCCACCGGGACTAGCGGGTAAAAACTCCTACGAGCAGTACTTC
TRBV6-5	.	.	TRBJ2-7	CASSFLLQGRGYEQYF	TGTGCCAGCAGTTTCCTGCTTCAGGGGAGAGGGTACGAGCAGTACTTC
TRBV9	.	TRBD2	TRBJ2-1	CASSALTSGRASEQFF	TGTGCCAGCAGCGCCCTGACTAGCGGGAGGGCCAGCGAGCAGTTCTTC
TRBV18	.	TRBD1	TRBJ1-1	CASSPGTGINTEAFF	TGTGCCAGCTCCCCCGGGACAGGGATTAACACTGAAGCTTTCTTT
TRBV18	.	TRBD1	TRBJ1-2	CASSPTGGANYGYTF	TGTGCCAGCTCACCTACAGGGGGAGCTAACTATGGCTACACCTTC
TRBV5-1	.	TRBD1	TRBJ2-1	CASKTSGTVNNEQFF	TGCGCCAGCAAAACGTCCGGGACAGTTAACAATGAGCAGTTCTTC
TRBV5-1	.	.	TRBJ2-2	CASSLGNTGELFF	TGCGCCAGCAGCTTGGGGAACACCGGGGAGCTGTTTTTT
TRBV30	.	TRBD2	TRBJ2-1	CAWSSGLAGVDEQFF	TGTGCCTGGAGTTCGGGACTAGCGGGAGTGGATGAGCAGTTCTTC
TRBV28	once	.	TRBJ1-1	CASTPGGKDTEAFF	TGTGCCAGCACCCCGGGGGGGAAGGACACTGAAGCTTTCTTT
TRBV14	.	.	TRBJ2-7	CASSQEAGPYEQYF	TGTGCCAGCAGCCAAGAGGCCGGTCCCTACGAGCAGTACTTC
TRBV7-9	.	.	TRBJ1-1	CASSSDGHTEAFF	TGTGCCAGCAGCTCGGACGGACACACTGAAGCTTTCTTT
TRBV19	.	TRBD1	TRBJ1-3	CASSLGQVSGNTIYF	TGTGCCAGTAGTCTAGGACAGGTCTCTGGAAACACCATATATTTT
TRBV5-1	once	.	TRBJ2-7	CASSAGVAAEQYF	TGCGCCAGCAGCGCGGGCGTGGCCGCCGAGCAGTACTTC
TRBV19	.	.	TRBJ1-2	CASRMEYGYTF	TGTGCCAGTAGAATGGAGTATGGCTACACCTTC
TRBV6-5	.	.	TRBJ1-1	CASSLTNTEAFF	TGTGCCAGCAGTTTAACGAACACTGAAGCTTTCTTT
TRBV5-1	.	.	TRBJ2-7	CASSDGTSEQYF	TGCGCCAGCAGCGACGGGACGAGTGAGCAGTACTTC
TRBV20-1	once	.	TRBJ2-2	CSASEANTGELFF	TGCAGTGCTAGTGAGGCGAACACCGGGGAGCTGTTTTTT